Listed below are T cell receptor beta chains from one sample, sequenced in a study of shared clonotypes between healthy human individuals. Clones were sequenced by immunoSEQ multiplex PCR, and TCRdb holds only the in-frame ones, with some missing. This table holds around 510,000 clones, around three quarters found once. Sequencing used PBMCs. These receptor sequences come from a woman aged 40-49 years in good health. Some clones in this sample may be carry-over from other donors' samples. Both conserved end residues are trimmed from each CDR3.

ASSLRGGTDTQY,TRBV5-4,TRBJ2-3
ASSIQRTGGVNEQF,TRBV19,TRBJ2-1
ASSSGGLSPYNEQF,TRBV11-3,TRBJ2-1
ASSPGTDSYNEQF,TRBV4-3,TRBJ2-1
AWSVPRSNEKLF,TRBV30,TRBJ1-4
SVARGQLNTEAF,TRBV29-1,TRBJ1-1
ASSEGGHRRGETQY,TRBV6-1,TRBJ2-5
ASSSGGGEGQETQY,TRBV5-1,TRBJ2-5
ASSEPGPGAEAF,TRBV25-1,TRBJ1-1
ASSSPGMSYSPLH,TRBV7-8,TRBJ1-6
ASSQPVAGVDTQY,TRBV4-1,TRBJ2-3
ASSIQGNEQF,TRBV7-3,TRBJ2-1
ASTGQEATYGYT,TRBV28,TRBJ1-2
ASSPRGGRMVGELF,TRBV5-4,TRBJ2-2
ASSLGTQVNQPQH,TRBV5-5,TRBJ1-5
ASSYSKNSPLH,TRBV6-5,TRBJ1-6
ASGVNYGYT,TRBV28,TRBJ1-2
ASSPLIGNEQF,TRBV6-5,TRBJ2-1
ASSLLGSRTDTQY,TRBV7-9,TRBJ2-3
ASSLGIQGRSGTDTQY,TRBV7-9,TRBJ2-3
AWRGSLIDEQF,TRBV30,TRBJ2-1
ASGGTSPSYEQY,TRBV2,TRBJ2-7
ASSSPDRSYEQY,TRBV28,TRBJ2-7
AWSGVHEQY,TRBV30,TRBJ2-7
ASSLTGRSYEQY,TRBV7-4,TRBJ2-7
AGSGSYNEQF,TRBV30,TRBJ2-1
ASSQRSGLAQETQY,TRBV7-2,TRBJ2-5
ASSADPGLAADTGELF,TRBV9,TRBJ2-2
APVDSRDEQF,TRBV6-4,TRBJ2-1
ASSAQGAQYGELF,TRBV11-3,TRBJ2-2
ATRGRITDTQY,TRBV6-5,TRBJ2-3
ASSLGPRAGEETQY,TRBV7-2,TRBJ2-5
ASSLGEETQY,TRBV5-1,TRBJ2-5
ASSYAGLAGYNEQF,TRBV6-6,TRBJ2-1
ASTSGVGVHRTQY,TRBV28,TRBJ2-5
ASSVDNNEQF,TRBV7-9,TRBJ2-1
ASSSRGSYEQY,TRBV6-1,TRBJ2-7
ASSLEGAGRNTEAF,TRBV5-5,TRBJ1-1
ASSKIAGGPIPDTQY,TRBV4-2,TRBJ2-3
VSSSEYQETQY,TRBV6-1,TRBJ2-5
ATSRDLLAEDTQY,TRBV15,TRBJ2-3
ASSIFAGGYQETQY,TRBV19,TRBJ2-5
SAPENTEAF,TRBV20-1,TRBJ1-1
ASSESLWATDTQY,TRBV10-1,TRBJ2-3
AAASGRRTDTQY,TRBV10-3,TRBJ2-3
ASRIGQGGGADTQY,TRBV7-2,TRBJ2-3
ASSFTGLAGVLTGELF,TRBV28,TRBJ2-2
ASSPVAPTSGSITDTQY,TRBV18,TRBJ2-3
ASGGTSGYEQY,TRBV2,TRBJ2-7
ASRTGVLNYGYT,TRBV19,TRBJ1-2
ASSFGKGRYEQY,TRBV27,TRBJ2-7
ASSLSPIGRETQY,TRBV13,TRBJ2-5
ASSRLGTSGPVSYNEQF,TRBV14,TRBJ2-1
AWSGDFQETQY,TRBV30,TRBJ2-5
ASSSRLAPYEQY,TRBV27,TRBJ2-7
ASSLGRTGQETQY,TRBV7-2,TRBJ2-5
ASSFRVTGYEQY,TRBV27,TRBJ2-7
ASSPRRTDSYEQY,TRBV18,TRBJ2-7